The T cell receptor beta chain under discussion was sequenced for a study of blood T cells in healthy people across ages. The V and J ends lost 1 base and 2 bases respectively, with 15 bases between them. The CDR3 has 16 residues. The V gene's germline CDR1 is MGHRA and CDR2 YSYEKL. Study-level findings and limits: The unknown donor CMV status may have confounded expanded clonotype changes.

Peripheral blood from each donor was collected in a volume of approximately 9.5 milliliters. This clonotype turned up a few times. Its specificity is not known. It was with a sample-barcoded 5' primer and a J-beta primer mix that a second PCR of roughly 6 to 12 cycles was run. Every single cDNA molecule received a tag from a template-switch adaptor with 12 random nucleotides. Each sample provided no less than 2.5 million CDR3-containing paired-end reads. Via MiXCR, TCRdb re-called the 5' RACE reads, giving one row per CDR3 protein. Of around 940,000 distinct CDR3 sequences in the sample, 45% to 60% were seen once.

The source of this sequence is a woman in her sixties or seventies in good health. The rearrangement uses TRBV4-1 and TRBJ2-7, with D perhaps matching TRBD1 (6 bases). Sequencing was carried out using blood. CDR3 region: CASSQVGTRRPYEQYF. DNA for the CDR3: TGCGCCAGCAGCCAAGTAGGGACAAGGCGCCCCTACGAGCAGTACTTC.